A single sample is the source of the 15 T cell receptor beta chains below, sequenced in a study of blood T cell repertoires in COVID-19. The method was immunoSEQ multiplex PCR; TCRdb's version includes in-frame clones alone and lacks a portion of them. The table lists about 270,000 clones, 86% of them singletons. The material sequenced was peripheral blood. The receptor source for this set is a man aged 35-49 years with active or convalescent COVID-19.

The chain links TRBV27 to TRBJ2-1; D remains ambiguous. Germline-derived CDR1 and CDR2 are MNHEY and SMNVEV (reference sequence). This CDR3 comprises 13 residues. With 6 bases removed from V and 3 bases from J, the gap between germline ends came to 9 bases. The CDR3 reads CASSPPGYNEQFF. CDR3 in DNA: TGTGCCAGCAGCCCCCCGGGCTACAATGAGCAGTTCTTC.

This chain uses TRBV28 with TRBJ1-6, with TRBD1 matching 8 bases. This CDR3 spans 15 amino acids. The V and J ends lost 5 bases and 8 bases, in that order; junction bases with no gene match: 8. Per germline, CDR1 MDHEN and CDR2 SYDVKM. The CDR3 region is CASSPWDRLDSPLHF. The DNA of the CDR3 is TGTGCCAGCAGTCCATGGGACAGGTTGGATTCACCCCTCCACTTT.

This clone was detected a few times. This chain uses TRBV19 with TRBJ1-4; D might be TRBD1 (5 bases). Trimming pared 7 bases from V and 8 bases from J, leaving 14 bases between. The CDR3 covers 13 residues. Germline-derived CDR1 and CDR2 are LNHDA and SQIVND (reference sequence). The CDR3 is CASNYRTVEKLFF. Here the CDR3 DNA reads TGTGCCAGTAACTACAGGACGGTCGAAAAACTGTTTTTT. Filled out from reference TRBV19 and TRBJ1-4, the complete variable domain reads DGGITQSPKYLFRKEGQNVTLSCEQNLNHDAMYWYRQDPGQGLRLIYYSQIVNDFQKGDIAEGYSVSREKKESFPLTVTSAQKNPTAFYLCASNYRTVEKLFFGSGTQLSVL.

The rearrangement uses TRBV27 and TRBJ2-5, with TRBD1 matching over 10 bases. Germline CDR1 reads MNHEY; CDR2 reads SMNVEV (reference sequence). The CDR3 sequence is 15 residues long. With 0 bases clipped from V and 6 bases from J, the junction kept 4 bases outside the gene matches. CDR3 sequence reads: CASSLSRTGGKTQYF. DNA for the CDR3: TGTGCCAGCAGTTTATCCAGGACAGGGGGTAAGACCCAGTACTTC.

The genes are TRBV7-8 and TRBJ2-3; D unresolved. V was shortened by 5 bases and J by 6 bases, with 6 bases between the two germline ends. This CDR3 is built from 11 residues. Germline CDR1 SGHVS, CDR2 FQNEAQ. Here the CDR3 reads CASSSSDTQYF. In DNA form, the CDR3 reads TGTGCCAGCAGCAGTAGTGATACGCAGTATTTT.

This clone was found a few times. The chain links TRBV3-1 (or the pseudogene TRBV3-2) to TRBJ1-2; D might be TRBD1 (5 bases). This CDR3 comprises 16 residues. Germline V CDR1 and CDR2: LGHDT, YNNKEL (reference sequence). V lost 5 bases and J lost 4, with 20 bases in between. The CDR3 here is CASSGRDGAGTYGYTF. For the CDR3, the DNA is TGTGCCAGCAGCGGCCGGGACGGGGCGGGGACCTATGGCTACACCTTC.

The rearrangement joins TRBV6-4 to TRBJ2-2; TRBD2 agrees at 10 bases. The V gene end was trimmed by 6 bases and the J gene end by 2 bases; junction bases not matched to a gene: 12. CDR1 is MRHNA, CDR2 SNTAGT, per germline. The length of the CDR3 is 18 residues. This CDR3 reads CASRKGASGGPNTGELFF. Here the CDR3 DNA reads TGTGCCAGCAGAAAGGGCGCTAGCGGGGGCCCTAACACCGGGGAGCTGTTTTTT.

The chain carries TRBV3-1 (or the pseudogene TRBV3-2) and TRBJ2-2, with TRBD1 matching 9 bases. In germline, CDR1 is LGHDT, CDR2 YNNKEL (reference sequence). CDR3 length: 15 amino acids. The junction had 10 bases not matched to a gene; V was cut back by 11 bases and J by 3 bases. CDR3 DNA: TGTGCCTCCGAGGGGAGGACAGGGGACACCGGGGAGCTGTTTTTT. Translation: CASEGRTGDTGELFF.

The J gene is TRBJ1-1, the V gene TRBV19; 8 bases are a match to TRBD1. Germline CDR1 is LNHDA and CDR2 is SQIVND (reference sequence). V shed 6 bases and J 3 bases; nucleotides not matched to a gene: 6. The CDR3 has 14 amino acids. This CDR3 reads CASSMDRDHTEAFF. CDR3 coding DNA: TGTGCCAGTAGCATGGACAGGGATCACACTGAAGCTTTCTTT. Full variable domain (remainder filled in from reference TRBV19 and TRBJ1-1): DGGITQSPKYLFRKEGQNVTLSCEQNLNHDAMYWYRQDPGQGLRLIYYSQIVNDFQKGDIAEGYSVSREKKESFPLTVTSAQKNPTAFYLCASSMDRDHTEAFFGQGTRLTVV.

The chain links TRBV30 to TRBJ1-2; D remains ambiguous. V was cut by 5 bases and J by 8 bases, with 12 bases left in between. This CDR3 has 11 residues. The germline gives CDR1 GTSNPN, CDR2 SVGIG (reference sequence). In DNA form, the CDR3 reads TGTGCCTGGGGGGAGGGAAGCGGCTACACCTTC. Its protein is CAWGEGSGYTF.

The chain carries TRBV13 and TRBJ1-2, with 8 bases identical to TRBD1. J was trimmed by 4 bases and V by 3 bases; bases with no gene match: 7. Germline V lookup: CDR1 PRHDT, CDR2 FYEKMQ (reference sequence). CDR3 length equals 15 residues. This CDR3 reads CASSFLTGDSYGYTF. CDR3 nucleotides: TGTGCCAGCAGCTTTCTGACAGGGGATAGCTATGGCTACACCTTC.

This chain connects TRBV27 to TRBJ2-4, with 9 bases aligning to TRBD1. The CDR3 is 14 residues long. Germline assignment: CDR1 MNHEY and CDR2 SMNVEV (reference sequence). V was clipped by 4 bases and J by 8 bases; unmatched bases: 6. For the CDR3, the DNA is TGTGCCAGCAGTTCGTACAGGGGGCAGGACATTCAGTACTTC. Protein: CASSSYRGQDIQYF.

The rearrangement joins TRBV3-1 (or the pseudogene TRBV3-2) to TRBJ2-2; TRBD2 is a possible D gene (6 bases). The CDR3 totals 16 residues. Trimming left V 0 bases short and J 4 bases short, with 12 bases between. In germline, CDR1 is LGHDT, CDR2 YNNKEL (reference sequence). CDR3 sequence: CASSQDGGAGTGELFF. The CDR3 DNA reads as TGTGCCAGCAGCCAAGACGGCGGGGCAGGCACCGGGGAGCTGTTTTTT.

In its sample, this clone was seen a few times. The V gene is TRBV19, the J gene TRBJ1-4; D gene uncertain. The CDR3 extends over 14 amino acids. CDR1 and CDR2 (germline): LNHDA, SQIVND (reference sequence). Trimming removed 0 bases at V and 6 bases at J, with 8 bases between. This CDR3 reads CASSIEPADEKLFF. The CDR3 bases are TGTGCCAGTAGTATAGAACCGGCGGATGAAAAACTGTTTTTT.

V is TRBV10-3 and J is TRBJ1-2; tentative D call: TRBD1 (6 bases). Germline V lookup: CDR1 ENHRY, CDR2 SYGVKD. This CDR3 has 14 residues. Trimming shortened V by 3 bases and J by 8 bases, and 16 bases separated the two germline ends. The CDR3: CAISERQGSSGYTF. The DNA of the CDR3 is TGTGCCATCAGTGAACGGCAGGGGTCCAGCGGCTACACCTTC.